Listed here are 9 T cell receptor beta chains from one sample, sequenced in a study of low-dose radiotherapy and immunotherapy resistance in tumors. As to time point: before trial treatment. The authors amplified TCRs for about 20 PCR cycles with a constant-region primer and a V-primer adapter. One entry per CDR3 protein results from TCRdb running MiXCR on the reads. The table shows about 46,000 distinct CDR3 sequences, with approximately 10% occurring only once. Sequencing was performed on PBMCs, taken before treatment. These receptors originate from a female donor with ovarian cancer.

This clonotype was recorded many times. This chain connects TRBV20-1 to TRBJ1-2, with a tentative D call TRBD1 (5 bases). The CDR3 runs to 14 residues. Germline V gives CDR1 DFQATT, CDR2 SNEGSKA (reference sequence). V was trimmed by 2 bases and J by 3 bases, leaving 13 bases between them. CDR3 DNA: TGCAGTGCTAGACGGACGGGGCAGGACTATGGCTACACCTTC. Amino acid sequence: CSARRTGQDYGYTF.

The chain recombines TRBV9 with TRBJ2-3; maybe TRBD2 (5 bases). The CDR3 has 15 amino acids. Trimming left V 0 bases short and J 6 bases short, with 14 bases between. Germline assignment: CDR1 SGDLS and CDR2 YYNGEE. CDR3: CASSVVGGLEDTQYF. The CDR3 bases are TGTGCCAGCAGCGTAGTAGGCGGGCTGGAGGATACGCAGTATTTT.

At least ten counts were recorded for this clonotype. This rearrangement joins TRBV6-2 or TRBV6-3 to TRBJ2-1; 8 bases align to TRBD2. Trimming at V came to 6 bases and at J to 5 bases, leaving 12 bases not matched to a gene. The CDR3 runs 16 residues. From germline, CDR1 is MNHEY and CDR2 SVGEGT. CDR3 sequence (DNA): TGTGCCAGCAGGCCCTGGGCGGGGGGTAGGGACAATGAGCAGTTCTTC. This encodes CASRPWAGGRDNEQFF.

This clonotype showed up just a few times. The chain links TRBV27 to TRBJ2-7; the D gene is possibly TRBD1 (6 bases). This CDR3 contains 14 residues. Germline-derived CDR1 and CDR2 are MNHEY and SMNVEV (reference sequence). V was pared by 5 bases and J by 3 bases, with 14 bases between. The CDR3 nucleotides are TGTGCCAGCAGTAACAGGGATAGGGTCTACGAGCAGTACTTC. It codes for CASSNRDRVYEQYF.

This clonotype was found many times. The rearrangement joins TRBV2 to TRBJ2-2; TRBD1 might be the D (6 bases). Trimming took off 6 bases at V and 6 bases at J, with 11 bases between the two ends. Looked up from germline, CDR1 is SNHLY and CDR2 is FYNNEI. This CDR3 spans 13 amino acids. The CDR3 spells CASRDPGAGELFF. DNA of the CDR3: TGTGCCAGCAGAGACCCAGGGGCCGGGGAGCTGTTTTTT. Filled out from reference TRBV2 and TRBJ2-2, the complete variable domain reads EPEVTQTPSHQVTQMGQEVILRCVPISNHLYFYWYRQILGQKVEFLVSFYNNEISEKSEIFDDQFSVERPDGSNFTLKIRSTKLEDSAMYFCASRDPGAGELFFGEGSRLTVL.

This clonotype showed up many times. The chain combines TRBV28 with TRBJ1-4, with D perhaps matching TRBD1 (5 bases). The CDR3 contains 13 residues. CDR1 and CDR2 from the germline V gene are MDHEN and SYDVKM. The V end lost 6 bases, the J end lost 4 bases, and 9 bases lay between the germline ends. CDR3 loop: CASRGDSNEKLFF. The CDR3 nucleotides are TGTGCCAGCAGAGGCGACAGTAATGAAAAACTGTTTTTT.

This clonotype has a count of ten or more. A single base is all that separates this from a far larger clone, so a read error is likely. This chain uses TRBV5-4 with TRBJ2-7; a weak D match, TRBD2 (6 bases). Trimming took 0 bases from V and 7 from J, leaving 20 bases between them. This CDR3 contains 16 residues. CDR1 SGHNT and CDR2 YYREEE come from the germline V gene (reference sequence). For the CDR3, the DNA is TGTGCCAGCAGCTTGGCCCGGATAGCGGAGTACAATGAGCAGTACTTC. It codes for CASSLARIAEYNEQYF.

This clonotype showed up many times. The chain carries TRBV12-3 or TRBV12-4 and TRBJ1-4, with a weak D call TRBD1 (5 bases). The CDR3 consists of 13 residues. Trimming removed 5 bases at V and 5 bases at J, with 9 bases between. The CDR3 nucleotides are TGTGCCAGCAGTCGGGGCAGCAATGAAAAACTGTTTTTT. Amino acid sequence: CASSRGSNEKLFF.

This clonotype was counted many times. The rearrangement joins TRBV29-1 to TRBJ1-4; D remains unclear. The V end was cut by 6 bases, the J end by 8 bases, with 10 bases between. This CDR3 has 11 residues. The V gene's germline CDR1 is SQVTM and CDR2 ANQGSEA. The CDR3 here is CSVFKEEKLFF. In DNA, the CDR3 is TGCAGCGTCTTTAAAGAGGAAAAACTGTTTTTT.